The sample holds a few counts of the clone carrying this T cell receptor (beta chain). Amplification targeted TCR beta CDR3 regions from RNA transcripts. TCR CDR3 underwent first-round RT-PCR with the HTBI primer set. Each CDR3 protein gets one entry after TCRdb re-called the multiplex PCR reads with MiXCR. The table includes about 600,000 distinct CDR3 sequences, approximately 15% detected once. Disease lasting under 3 months, a NOSPECS grade of at least 4, and a Clinical Activity Score of at least 3 were features of the ophthalmopathy patients. Together with thyroid ultrasound, orbital computed tomography, serum thyroxine and TRAb, clinical symptoms were used for diagnoses. The sample belongs to a study of T cells in Graves' hyperthyroidism and ophthalmopathy. At the level of the study: At initial diagnosis, before any treatment had begun, peripheral blood was obtained.

The germline CDR1 and CDR2 sequences are DFQATT and SNEGSKA (reference sequence). The J segment lost 6 bases and the V segment lost 3 bases, leaving 9 bases of the junction unmatched. This CDR3 region has 15 residues. This TCR derives from a woman between 18 and 29 years old with Graves' ophthalmopathy. The sequencing input was blood. The genes are TRBV20-1 and TRBJ2-2, with 8 bases that match TRBD2. The CDR3 reads CSARASGRGSGELFF. The CDR3 coding sequence is TGCAGTGCTAGGGCCAGCGGGAGAGGTTCCGGGGAGCTGTTTTTT.